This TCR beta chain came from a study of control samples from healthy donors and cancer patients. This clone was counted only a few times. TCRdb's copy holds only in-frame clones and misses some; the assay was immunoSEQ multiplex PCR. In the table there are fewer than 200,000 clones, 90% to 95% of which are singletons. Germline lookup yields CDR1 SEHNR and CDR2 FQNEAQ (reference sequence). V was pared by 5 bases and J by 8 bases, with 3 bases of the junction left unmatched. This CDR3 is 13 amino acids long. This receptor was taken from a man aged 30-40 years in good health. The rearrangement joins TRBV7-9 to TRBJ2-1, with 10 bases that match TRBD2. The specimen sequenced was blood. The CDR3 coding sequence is TGTGCCAGCAGCCCTGGACTAGCGGATGAGCAGTTCTTC. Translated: CASSPGLADEQFF.